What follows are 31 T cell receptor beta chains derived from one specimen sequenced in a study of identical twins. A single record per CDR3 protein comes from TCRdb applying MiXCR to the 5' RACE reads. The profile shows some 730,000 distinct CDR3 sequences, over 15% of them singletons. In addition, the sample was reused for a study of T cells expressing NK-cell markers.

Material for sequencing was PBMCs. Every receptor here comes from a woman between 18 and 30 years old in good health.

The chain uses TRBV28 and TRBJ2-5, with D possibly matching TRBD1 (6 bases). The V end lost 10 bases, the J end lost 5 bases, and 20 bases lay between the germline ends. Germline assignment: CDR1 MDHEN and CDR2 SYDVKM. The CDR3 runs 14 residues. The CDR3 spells CATLRGLATETQYF. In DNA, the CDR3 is TGTGCCACCCTCAGGGGCCTGGCGACGGAGACCCAGTACTTC. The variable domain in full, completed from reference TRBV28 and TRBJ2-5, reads DVKVTQSSRYLVKRTGEKVFLECVQDMDHENMFWYRQDPGLGLRLIYFSYDVKMKEKGDIPEGYSVSREKKERFSLILESASTNQTSMYLCATLRGLATETQYFGPGTRLLVL.

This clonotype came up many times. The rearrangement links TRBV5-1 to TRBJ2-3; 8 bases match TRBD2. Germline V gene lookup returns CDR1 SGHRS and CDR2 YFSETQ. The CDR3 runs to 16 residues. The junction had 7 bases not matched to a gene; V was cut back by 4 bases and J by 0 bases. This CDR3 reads CASSQILAGSTDTQYF. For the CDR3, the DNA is TGCGCCAGCAGCCAGATCTTAGCGGGGAGCACAGATACGCAGTATTTT. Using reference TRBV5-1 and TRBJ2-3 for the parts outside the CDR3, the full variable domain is KAGVTQTPRYLIKTRGQQVTLSCSPISGHRSVSWYQQTPGQGLQFLFEYFSETQRNKGNFPGRFSGRQFSNSRSEMNVSTLELGDSALYLCASSQILAGSTDTQYFGPGTRLTVL.

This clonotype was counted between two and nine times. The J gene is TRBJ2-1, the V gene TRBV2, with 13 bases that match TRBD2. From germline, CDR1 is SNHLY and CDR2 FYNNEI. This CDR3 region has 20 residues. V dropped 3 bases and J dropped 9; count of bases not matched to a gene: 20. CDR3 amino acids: CASSDPYSRTTSGGLGEQFF. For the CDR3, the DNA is TGTGCCAGCAGTGATCCCTATTCCCGCACGACTAGCGGGGGGTTAGGTGAGCAGTTCTTC. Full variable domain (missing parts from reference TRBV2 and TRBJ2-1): EPEVTQTPSHQVTQMGQEVILRCVPISNHLYFYWYRQILGQKVEFLVSFYNNEISEKSEIFDDQFSVERPDGSNFTLKIRSTKLEDSAMYFCASSDPYSRTTSGGLGEQFFGPGTRLTVL.

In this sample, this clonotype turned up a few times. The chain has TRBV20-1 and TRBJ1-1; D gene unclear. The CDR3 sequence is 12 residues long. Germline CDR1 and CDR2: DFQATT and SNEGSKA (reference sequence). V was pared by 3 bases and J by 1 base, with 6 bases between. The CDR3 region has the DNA TGCAGTGCTAGCAGGAAGAACACTGAAGCTTTCTTT. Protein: CSASRKNTEAFF.

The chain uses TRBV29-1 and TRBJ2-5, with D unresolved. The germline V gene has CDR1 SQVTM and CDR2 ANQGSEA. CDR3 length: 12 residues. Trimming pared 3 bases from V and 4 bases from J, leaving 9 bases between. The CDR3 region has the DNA TGCAGCGTTGACGGCAGGCTAGAGACCCAGTACTTC. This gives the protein CSVDGRLETQYF. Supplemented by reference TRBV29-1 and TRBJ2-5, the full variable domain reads SAVISQKPSRDICQRGTSLTIQCQVDSQVTMMFWYRQQPGQSLTLIATANQGSEATYESGFVIDKFPISRPNLTFSTLTVSNMSPEDSSIYLCSVDGRLETQYFGPGTRLLVL.

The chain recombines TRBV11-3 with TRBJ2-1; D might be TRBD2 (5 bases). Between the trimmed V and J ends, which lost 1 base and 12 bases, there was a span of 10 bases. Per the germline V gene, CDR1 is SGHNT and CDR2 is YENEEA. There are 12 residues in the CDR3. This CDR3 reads CASSLGFGVQFF. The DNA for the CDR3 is TGTGCCAGCAGCTTAGGATTCGGGGTGCAGTTCTTC.

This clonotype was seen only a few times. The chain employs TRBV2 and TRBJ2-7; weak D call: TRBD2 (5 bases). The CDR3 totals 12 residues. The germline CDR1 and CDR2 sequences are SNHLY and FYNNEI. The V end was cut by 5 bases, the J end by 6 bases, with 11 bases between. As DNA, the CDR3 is TGTGCCAGCAGTTCGACCGGGGTCGAGCAGTACTTC. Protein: CASSSTGVEQYF.

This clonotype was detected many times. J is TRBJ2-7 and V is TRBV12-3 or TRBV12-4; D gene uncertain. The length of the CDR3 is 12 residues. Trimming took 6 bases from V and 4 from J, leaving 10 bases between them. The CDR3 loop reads CASSLAAYEQYF. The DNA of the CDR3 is TGTGCCAGCAGCTTGGCAGCGTACGAGCAGTACTTC.

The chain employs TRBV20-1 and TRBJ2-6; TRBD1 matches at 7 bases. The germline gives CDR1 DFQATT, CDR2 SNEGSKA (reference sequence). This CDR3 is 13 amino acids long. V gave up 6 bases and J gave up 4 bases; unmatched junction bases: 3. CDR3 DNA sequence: TGCAGTGCACAGGGGTCAGGGGCCAACGTCCTGACTTTC. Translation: CSAQGSGANVLTF.

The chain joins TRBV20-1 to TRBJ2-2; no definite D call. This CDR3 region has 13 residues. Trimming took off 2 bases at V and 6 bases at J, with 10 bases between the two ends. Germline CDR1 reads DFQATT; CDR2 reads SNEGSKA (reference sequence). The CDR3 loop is CSARLVTAGELFF. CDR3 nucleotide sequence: TGCAGTGCTAGACTAGTAACTGCCGGGGAGCTGTTTTTT.

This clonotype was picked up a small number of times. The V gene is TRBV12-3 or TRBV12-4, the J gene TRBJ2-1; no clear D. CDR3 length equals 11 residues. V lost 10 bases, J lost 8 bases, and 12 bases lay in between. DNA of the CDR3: TGTGCCACAACCCATGGGCATGAGCAGTTCTTC. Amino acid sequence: CATTHGHEQFF.

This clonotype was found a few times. The chain's CDR3 is CASSLLEGKTQYF. The CDR3, as DNA: TGTGCCAGCAGCCTGCTTGAGGGGAAGACCCAGTACTTC. The J gene is TRBJ2-5, the V gene TRBV25-1; D is tentatively TRBD1 or TRBD2 (5 bases each). The length of the CDR3 is 13 residues. V shed 6 bases and J shed 6 bases, with 14 bases lying between them. Per the germline V gene, CDR1 is MGHDK and CDR2 is SYGVNS.

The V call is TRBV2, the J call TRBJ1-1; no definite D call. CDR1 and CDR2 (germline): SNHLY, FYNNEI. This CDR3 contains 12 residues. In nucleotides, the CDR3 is TGTGTCGCGCCGGGATTGGACACTGAAGCTTTCTTT. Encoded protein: CVAPGLDTEAFF.

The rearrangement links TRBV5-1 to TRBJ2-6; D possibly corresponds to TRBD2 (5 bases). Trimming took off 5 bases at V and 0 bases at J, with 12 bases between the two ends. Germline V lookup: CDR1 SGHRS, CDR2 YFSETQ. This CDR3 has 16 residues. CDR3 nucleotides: TGCGCCAGCAGGGAAGCGGTCGGCTCTGGGGCCAACGTCCTGACTTTC. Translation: CASREAVGSGANVLTF.

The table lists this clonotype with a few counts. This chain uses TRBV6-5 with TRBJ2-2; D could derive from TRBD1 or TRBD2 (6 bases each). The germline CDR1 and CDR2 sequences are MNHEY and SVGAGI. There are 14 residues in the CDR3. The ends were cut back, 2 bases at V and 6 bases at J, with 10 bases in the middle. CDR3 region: CASSYLRGPGELFF. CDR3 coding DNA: TGTGCCAGCAGTTACCTCCGGGGGCCCGGGGAGCTGTTTTTT.

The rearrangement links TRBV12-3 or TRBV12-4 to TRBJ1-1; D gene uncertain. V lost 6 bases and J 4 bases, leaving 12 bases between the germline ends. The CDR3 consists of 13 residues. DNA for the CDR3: TGTGCCAGCAGCGATCAACGGGGCACTGAAGCTTTCTTT. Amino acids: CASSDQRGTEAFF.

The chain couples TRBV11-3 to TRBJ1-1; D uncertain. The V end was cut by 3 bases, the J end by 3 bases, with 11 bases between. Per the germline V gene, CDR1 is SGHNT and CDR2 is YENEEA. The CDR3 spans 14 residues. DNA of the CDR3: TGTGCCAGCAGCTTGGAGGGCACCGACACTGAAGCTTTCTTT. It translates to CASSLEGTDTEAFF.

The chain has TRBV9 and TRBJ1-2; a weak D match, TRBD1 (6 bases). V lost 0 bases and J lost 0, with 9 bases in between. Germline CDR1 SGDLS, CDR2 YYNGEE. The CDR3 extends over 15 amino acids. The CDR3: CASSVAGDTNYGYTF. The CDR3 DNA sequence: TGTGCCAGCAGCGTAGCGGGGGACACTAACTATGGCTACACCTTC.

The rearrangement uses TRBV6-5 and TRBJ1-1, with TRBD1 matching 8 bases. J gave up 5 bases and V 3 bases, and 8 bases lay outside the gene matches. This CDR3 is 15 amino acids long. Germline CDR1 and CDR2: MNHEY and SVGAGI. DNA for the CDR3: TGTGCCAGCAGTTATTCAGGGGGCGTAAGAACTGAAGCTTTCTTT. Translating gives CASSYSGGVRTEAFF.

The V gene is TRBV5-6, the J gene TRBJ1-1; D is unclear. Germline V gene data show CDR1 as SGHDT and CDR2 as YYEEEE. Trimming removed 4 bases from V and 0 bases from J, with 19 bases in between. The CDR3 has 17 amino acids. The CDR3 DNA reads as TGTGCCAGCAGCCGTATTTTCCGGGTCCAAATGAACACTGAAGCTTTCTTT. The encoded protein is CASSRIFRVQMNTEAFF. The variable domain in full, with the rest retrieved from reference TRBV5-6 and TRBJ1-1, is DAGVTQSPTHLIKTRGQQVTLRCSPKSGHDTVSWYQQALGQGPQFIFQYYEEEERQRGNFPDRFSGHQFPNYSSELNVNALLLGDSALYLCASSRIFRVQMNTEAFFGQGTRLTVV.

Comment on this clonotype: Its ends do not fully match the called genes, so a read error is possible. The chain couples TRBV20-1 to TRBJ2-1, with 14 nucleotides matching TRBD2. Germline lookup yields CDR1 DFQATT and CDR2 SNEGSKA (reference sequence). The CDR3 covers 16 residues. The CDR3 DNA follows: TGCTGTGCGAGAAGACTAGCGGGAGGGGGCTACAATGAGCAGTTCTTC. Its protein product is CCARRLAGGGYNEQFF.

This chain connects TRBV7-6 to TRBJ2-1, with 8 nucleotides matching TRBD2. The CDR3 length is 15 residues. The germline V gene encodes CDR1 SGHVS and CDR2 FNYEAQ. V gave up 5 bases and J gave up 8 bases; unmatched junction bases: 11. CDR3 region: CASSPSGGRSHEQFF. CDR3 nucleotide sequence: TGTGCCAGCAGCCCCAGCGGGGGACGATCGCATGAGCAGTTCTTC.

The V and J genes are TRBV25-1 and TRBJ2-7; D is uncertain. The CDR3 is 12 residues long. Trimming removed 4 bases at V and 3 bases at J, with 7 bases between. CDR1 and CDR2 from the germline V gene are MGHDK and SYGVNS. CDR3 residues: CASSAYNYEQYF. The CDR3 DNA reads TGTGCCAGCAGTGCCTACAACTACGAGCAGTACTTC.

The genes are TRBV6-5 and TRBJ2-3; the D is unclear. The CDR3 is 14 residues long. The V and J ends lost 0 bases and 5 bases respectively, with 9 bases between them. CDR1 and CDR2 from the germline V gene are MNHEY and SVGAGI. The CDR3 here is CASSYSLHIDTQYF. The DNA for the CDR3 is TGTGCCAGCAGTTACTCGCTTCACATAGATACGCAGTATTTT.

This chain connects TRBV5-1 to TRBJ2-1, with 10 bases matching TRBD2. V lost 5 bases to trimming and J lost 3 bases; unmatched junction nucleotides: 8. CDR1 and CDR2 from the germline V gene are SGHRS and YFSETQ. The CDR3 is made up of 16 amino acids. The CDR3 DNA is TGCGCCAGCAGGCCCGCTAGCGGGAGTTTCTACAATGAGCAGTTCTTC. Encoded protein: CASRPASGSFYNEQFF. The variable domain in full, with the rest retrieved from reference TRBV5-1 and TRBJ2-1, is KAGVTQTPRYLIKTRGQQVTLSCSPISGHRSVSWYQQTPGQGLQFLFEYFSETQRNKGNFPGRFSGRQFSNSRSEMNVSTLELGDSALYLCASRPASGSFYNEQFFGPGTRLTVL.

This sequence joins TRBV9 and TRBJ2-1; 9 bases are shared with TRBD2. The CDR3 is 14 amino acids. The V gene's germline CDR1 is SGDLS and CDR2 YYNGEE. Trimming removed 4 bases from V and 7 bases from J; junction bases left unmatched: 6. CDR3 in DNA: TGTGCCAGCAGCCCAGGACTAGCGAGGAATGAGCAGTTCTTC. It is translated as CASSPGLARNEQFF.

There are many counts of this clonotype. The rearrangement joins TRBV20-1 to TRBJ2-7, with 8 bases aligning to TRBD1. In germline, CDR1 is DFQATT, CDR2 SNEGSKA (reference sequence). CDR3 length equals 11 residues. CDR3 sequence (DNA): TGCAGCCCCAGGGGGCGGAACGAGCAGTACTTC. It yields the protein CSPRGRNEQYF.

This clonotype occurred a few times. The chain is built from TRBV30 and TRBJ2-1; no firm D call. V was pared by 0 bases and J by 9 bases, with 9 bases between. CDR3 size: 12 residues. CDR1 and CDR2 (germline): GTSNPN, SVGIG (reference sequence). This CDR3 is CAWSVTFGEQFF. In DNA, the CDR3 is TGTGCCTGGAGTGTAACCTTTGGTGAGCAGTTCTTC.

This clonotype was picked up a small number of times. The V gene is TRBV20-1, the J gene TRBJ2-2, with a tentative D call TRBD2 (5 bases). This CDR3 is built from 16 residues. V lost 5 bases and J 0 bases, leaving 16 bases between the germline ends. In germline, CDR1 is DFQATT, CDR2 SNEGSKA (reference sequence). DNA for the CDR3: TGCAGTGCTCTCACCCCCGGACTGTCGAACACCGGGGAGCTGTTTTTT. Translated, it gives CSALTPGLSNTGELFF.

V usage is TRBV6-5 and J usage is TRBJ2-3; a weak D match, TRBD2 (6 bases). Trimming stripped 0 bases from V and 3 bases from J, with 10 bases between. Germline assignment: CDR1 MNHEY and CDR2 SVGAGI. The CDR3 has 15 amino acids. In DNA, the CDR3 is TGTGCCAGCAGTTACTCTGGGGGAGGAACAGATACGCAGTATTTT. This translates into CASSYSGGGTDTQYF.

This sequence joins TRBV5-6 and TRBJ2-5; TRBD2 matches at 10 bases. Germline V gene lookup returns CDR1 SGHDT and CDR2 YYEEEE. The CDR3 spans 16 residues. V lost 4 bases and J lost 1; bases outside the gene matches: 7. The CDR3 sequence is CASSLGAGGTQETQYF. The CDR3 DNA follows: TGTGCCAGCAGCCTCGGAGCGGGAGGGACCCAAGAGACCCAGTACTTC.